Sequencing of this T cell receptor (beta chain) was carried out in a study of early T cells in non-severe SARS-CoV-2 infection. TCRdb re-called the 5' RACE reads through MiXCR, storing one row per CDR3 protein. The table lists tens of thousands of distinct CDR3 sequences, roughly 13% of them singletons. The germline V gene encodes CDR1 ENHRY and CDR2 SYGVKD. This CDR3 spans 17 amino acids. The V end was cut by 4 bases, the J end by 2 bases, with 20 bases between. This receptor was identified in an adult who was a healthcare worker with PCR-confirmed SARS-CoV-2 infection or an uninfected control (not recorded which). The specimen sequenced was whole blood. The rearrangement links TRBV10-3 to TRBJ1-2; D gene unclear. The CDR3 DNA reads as TGTGCCATCAGTGGAGAATGGTGGTCCCTCGAAAACTATGGCTACACCTTC. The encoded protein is CAISGEWWSLENYGYTF.